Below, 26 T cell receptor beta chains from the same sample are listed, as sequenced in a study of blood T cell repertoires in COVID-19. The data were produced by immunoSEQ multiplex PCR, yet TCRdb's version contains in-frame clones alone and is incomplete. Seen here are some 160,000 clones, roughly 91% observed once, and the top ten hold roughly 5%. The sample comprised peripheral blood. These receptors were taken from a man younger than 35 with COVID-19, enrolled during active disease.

For the CDR3, the DNA is TGTGCCGCCGGGGGGCTCAGCTCCTACAATGAGCAGTTCTTC. It yields the protein CAAGGLSSYNEQFF. The gene calls are TRBV7-2 and TRBJ2-1, with D perhaps matching TRBD2 (7 bases). Germline values: CDR1 SGHTA, CDR2 FQGNSA. The CDR3 contains 14 residues. V was clipped by 11 bases and J by 0 bases, with 14 bases between them.

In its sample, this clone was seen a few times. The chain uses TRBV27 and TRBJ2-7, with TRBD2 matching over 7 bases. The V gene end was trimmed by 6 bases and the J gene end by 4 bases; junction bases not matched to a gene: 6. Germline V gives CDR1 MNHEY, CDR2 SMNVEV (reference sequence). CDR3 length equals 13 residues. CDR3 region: CASSPGRAYEQYF. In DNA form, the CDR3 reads TGTGCCAGCAGCCCTGGGAGGGCTTACGAGCAGTACTTC.

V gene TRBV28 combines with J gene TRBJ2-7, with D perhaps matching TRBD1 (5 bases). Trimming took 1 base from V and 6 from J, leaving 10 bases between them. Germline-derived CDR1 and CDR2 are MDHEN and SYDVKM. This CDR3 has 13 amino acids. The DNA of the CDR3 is TGTGCCAGCAGTTTATTGGGGCCGTCCGAGCAGTACTTC. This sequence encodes CASSLLGPSEQYF.

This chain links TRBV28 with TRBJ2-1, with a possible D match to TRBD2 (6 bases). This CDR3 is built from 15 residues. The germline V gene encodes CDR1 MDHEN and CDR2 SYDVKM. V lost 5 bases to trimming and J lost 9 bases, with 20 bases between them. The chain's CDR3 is CASSPLRGLVSEQFF. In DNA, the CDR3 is TGTGCCAGCAGTCCCCTGCGGGGTTTGGTTAGTGAGCAGTTCTTC.

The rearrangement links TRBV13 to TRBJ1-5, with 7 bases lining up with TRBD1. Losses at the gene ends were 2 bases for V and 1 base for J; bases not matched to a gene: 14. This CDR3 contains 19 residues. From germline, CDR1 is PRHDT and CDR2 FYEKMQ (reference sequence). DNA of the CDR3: TGTGCCAGCAGCTTAAGGGGAGAGCAGGGGGAATTCAGCAATCAGCCCCAGCATTTT. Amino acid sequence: CASSLRGEQGEFSNQPQHF.

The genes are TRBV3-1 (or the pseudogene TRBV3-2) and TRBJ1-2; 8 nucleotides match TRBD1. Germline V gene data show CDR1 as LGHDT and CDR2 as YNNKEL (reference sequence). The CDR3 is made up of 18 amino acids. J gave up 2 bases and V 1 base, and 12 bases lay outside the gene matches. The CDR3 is CASSQVRSSAGGNYGYTF. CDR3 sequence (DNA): TGTGCCAGCAGCCAAGTGAGGTCTTCGGCAGGGGGCAACTATGGCTACACCTTC.

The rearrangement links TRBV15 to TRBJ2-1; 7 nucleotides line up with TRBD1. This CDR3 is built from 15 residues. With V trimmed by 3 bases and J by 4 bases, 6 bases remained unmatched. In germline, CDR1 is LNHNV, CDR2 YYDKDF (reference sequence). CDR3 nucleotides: TGTGCCACCAGCAGGGACAGGAACCCTTACAATGAGCAGTTCTTC. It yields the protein CATSRDRNPYNEQFF.

The CDR3, as DNA: TGTGCCAGCAGCGAGAGGCCTTCCTATGGCTACACCTTC. It translates to CASSERPSYGYTF. The chain recombines TRBV7-2 with TRBJ1-2; D is unclear. Trimming took 5 bases from V and 4 from J, leaving 11 bases between them. The CDR3 contains 13 residues. Germline V gene sequence: CDR1 SGHTA, CDR2 FQGNSA.

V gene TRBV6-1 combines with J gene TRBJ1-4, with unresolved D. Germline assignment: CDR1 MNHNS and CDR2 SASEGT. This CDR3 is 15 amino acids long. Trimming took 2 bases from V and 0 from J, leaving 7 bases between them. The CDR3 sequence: CASSEFPATNEKLFF. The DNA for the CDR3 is TGTGCCAGCAGTGAATTTCCGGCAACTAATGAAAAACTGTTTTTT.

CDR3 amino acids: CASSQEAGHAYEQYF. CDR3 DNA sequence: TGCGCCAGCAGCCAAGAGGCCGGACATGCCTACGAGCAGTACTTC. The chain uses TRBV4-3 and TRBJ2-7; weak D call: TRBD1 (5 bases). Germline V gene lookup returns CDR1 LGHNA and CDR2 YSLEER. Trimming pared 0 bases from V and 2 bases from J, leaving 11 bases between. The CDR3 contains 15 residues.

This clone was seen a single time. In DNA, the CDR3 is TGTGCCAGCAGTCCTCGGGACAGCTCCTACAATGAGCAGTTCTTC. This encodes CASSPRDSSYNEQFF. The chain uses TRBV28 and TRBJ2-1; 7 bases map to TRBD1. The CDR3 spans 15 residues. The V gene's germline CDR1 is MDHEN and CDR2 SYDVKM. Trimming at V came to 5 bases and at J to 0 bases, leaving 4 bases not matched to a gene. Based on the CDR3 plus reference TRBV28 and TRBJ2-1, the full variable domain is DVKVTQSSRYLVKRTGEKVFLECVQDMDHENMFWYRQDPGLGLRLIYFSYDVKMKEKGDIPEGYSVSREKKERFSLILESASTNQTSMYLCASSPRDSSYNEQFFGPGTRLTVL.

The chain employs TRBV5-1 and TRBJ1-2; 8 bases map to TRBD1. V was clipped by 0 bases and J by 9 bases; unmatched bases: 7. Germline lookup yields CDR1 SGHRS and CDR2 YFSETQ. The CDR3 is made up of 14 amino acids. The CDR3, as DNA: TGCGCCAGCAGCTTGGATACGACAGGGGTGAGCTACACCTTC. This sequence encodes CASSLDTTGVSYTF.

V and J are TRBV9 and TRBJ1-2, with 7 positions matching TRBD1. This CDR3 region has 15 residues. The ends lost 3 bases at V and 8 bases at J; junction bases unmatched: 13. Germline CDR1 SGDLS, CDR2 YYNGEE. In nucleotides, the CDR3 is TGTGCCAGCAGCGGGGGCTTGGGACAGCGCCACGGCTACACCTTC. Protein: CASSGGLGQRHGYTF.

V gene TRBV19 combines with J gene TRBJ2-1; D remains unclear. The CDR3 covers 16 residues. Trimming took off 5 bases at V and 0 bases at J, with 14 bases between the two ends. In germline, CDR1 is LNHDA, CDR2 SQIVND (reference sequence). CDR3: CASSPPPTHSYNEQFF. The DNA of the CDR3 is TGTGCCAGTAGTCCCCCCCCGACACACTCCTACAATGAGCAGTTCTTC.

CDR3 residues: CASSSPRTDEQYF. The DNA of the CDR3 is TGTGCCAGCAGTTCACCTCGGACAGACGAGCAGTACTTC. The chain employs TRBV12-3 or TRBV12-4 and TRBJ2-7, with D perhaps TRBD1 (6 bases). The V and J ends lost 4 bases and 5 bases respectively, with 12 bases between them. The CDR3 length is 13 residues.

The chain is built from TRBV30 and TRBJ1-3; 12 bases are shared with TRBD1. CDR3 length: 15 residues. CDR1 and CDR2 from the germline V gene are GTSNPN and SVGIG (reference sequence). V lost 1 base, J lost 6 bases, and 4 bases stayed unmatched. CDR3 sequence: CAWSGDRGRENTIYF. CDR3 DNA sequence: TGTGCCTGGAGTGGGGACAGGGGGCGAGAAAACACCATATATTTT.

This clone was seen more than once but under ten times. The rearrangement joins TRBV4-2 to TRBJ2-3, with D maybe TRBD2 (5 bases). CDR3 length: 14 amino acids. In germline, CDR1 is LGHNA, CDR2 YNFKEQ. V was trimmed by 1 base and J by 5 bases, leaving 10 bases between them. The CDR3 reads CASSQAGSRDTQYF. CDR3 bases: TGTGCCAGCAGCCAAGCGGGGTCCCGAGATACGCAGTATTTT.

The CDR3 coding sequence is TGTGCCAGCAGCCAACGGATAGGGGGTCAGTCACCCCTCCACTTT. Translated: CASSQRIGGQSPLHF. This sequence joins TRBV14 and TRBJ1-6, with D possibly matching TRBD1 (6 bases). Trimming cost V 2 bases and J 10 bases, with 15 bases left between them. Germline V gene lookup returns CDR1 SGHDN and CDR2 FVKESK. This CDR3 spans 15 amino acids.

The CDR3 DNA reads as TGTGCCAGCAGCTTACTGGGGGCGGAGAATTCACCCCTCCACTTT. It is translated as CASSLLGAENSPLHF. The V and J genes are TRBV7-2 and TRBJ1-6; D might be TRBD1 (6 bases). CDR1 is SGHTA and CDR2 is FQGNSA in the germline V gene. The V and J ends lost 2 bases and 7 bases respectively, with 12 bases between them. CDR3 size: 15 residues.

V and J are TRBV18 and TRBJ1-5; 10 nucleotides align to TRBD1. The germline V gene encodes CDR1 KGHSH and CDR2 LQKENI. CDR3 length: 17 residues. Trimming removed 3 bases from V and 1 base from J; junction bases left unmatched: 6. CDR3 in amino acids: CASSPLPGQGSNQPQHF. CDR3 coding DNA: TGTGCCAGCTCACCGCTTCCGGGACAGGGGAGCAATCAGCCCCAGCATTTT.

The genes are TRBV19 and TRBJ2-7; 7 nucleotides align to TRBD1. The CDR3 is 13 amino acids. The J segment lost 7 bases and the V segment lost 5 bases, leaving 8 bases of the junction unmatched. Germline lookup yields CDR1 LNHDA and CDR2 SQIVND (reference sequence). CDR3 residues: CASSREGAREQYF. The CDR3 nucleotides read TGTGCCAGTAGTCGAGAGGGGGCGCGGGAGCAGTACTTC.

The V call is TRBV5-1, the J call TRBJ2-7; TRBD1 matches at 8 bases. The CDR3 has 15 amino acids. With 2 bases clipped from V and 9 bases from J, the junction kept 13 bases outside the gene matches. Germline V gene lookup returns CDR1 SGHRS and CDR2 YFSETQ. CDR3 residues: CASSLTGQVFDAQYF. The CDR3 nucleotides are TGCGCCAGCAGCTTAACGGGACAGGTATTTGACGCGCAGTACTTC.

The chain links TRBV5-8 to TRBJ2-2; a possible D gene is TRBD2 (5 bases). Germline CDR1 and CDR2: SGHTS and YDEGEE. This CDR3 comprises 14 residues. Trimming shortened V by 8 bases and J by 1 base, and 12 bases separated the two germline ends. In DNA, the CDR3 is TGTGCCAGTAGCCGGGGTCTGAACACCGGGGAGCTGTTTTTT. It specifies CASSRGLNTGELFF.

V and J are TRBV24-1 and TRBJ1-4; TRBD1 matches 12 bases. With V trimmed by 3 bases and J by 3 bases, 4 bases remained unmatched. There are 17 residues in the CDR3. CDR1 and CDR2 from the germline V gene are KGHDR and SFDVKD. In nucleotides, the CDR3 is TGTGCCACCAGTGATCCGGGACAGGGGGCGGCTAATGAAAAACTGTTTTTT. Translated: CATSDPGQGAANEKLFF.

CDR3 sequence reads: CASLGPSYEQYF. The DNA of the CDR3 is TGTGCCAGCCTGGGGCCTTCCTACGAGCAGTACTTC. The chain recombines TRBV6-5 with TRBJ2-7; TRBD1 might be the D (5 bases). Deletions cut 8 bases from V and 1 base from J, with 9 bases between. In germline, CDR1 is MNHEY, CDR2 SVGAGI. This CDR3 comprises 12 residues.

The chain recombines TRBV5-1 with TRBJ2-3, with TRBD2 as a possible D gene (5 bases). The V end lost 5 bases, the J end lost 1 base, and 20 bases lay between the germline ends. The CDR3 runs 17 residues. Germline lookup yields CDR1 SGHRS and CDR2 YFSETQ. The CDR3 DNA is TGCGCCAGCAGTGGGATACTCCGGGGTTCGGGCACAGATACGCAGTATTTT. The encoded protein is CASSGILRGSGTDTQYF.